This entry features one T cell receptor beta chain sequence. V trimming: 5 bases; J trimming: 5 bases; junction bases outside the gene matches: 5. From germline, CDR1 is GTSNPN and CDR2 SVGIG (reference sequence). The CDR3 loop spans 12 amino acids. Only in-frame clones appear in the TCRdb table, and some are missing; sequencing was by immunoSEQ multiplex PCR. The sample consists of about 160,000 clones, over 75% of them appearing once. This entry belongs to a study of blood T cell repertoires in COVID-19. The clonotype comes from a man aged 35-49 years who had recovered from COVID-19. The sample taken for sequencing was PBMCs or T cells enriched from blood (not recorded which). The V gene is TRBV30, the J gene TRBJ2-5; 7 positions match TRBD1. CDR3 nucleotides: TGTGCCTGGTCGACAGGGCTGGAGACCCAGTACTTC. This gives the protein CAWSTGLETQYF. The whole variable domain, filled in from reference TRBV30 and TRBJ2-5, reads SQTIHQWPATLVQPVGSPLSLECTVEGTSNPNLYWYRQAAGRGLQLLFYSVGIGQISSEVPQNLSASRPQDRQFILSSKKLLLSDSGFYLCAWSTGLETQYFGPGTRLLVL.